The text below deals with one TCR beta chain. Its cognate antigen is unknown. Some clones are missing from TCRdb's copy, which holds only in-frame ones; the method was immunoSEQ multiplex PCR. Here the sample spans 2 million to 2.5 million clones, 93% being singletons. The data were obtained in a study of shared clonotypes between healthy human individuals. CDR3 length: 16 amino acids. With V trimmed by 6 bases and J by 7 bases, 8 bases remained unmatched. Germline CDR1 reads SNHLY; CDR2 reads FYNNEI. Study-level findings and limits: Sampling was confined to blood; repertoires within tissues likely differ. Rarefaction exposed incomplete sorted-subset sequencing despite large depth. Unshared clonotypes carried lower generation probabilities than those common to all four donors.

The genes are TRBV2 and TRBJ2-1, with 14 bases fitting TRBD2. The sequenced sample was naive CD4+ T cells from PBMCs. Subset noted: CD45RA+ positively selected. The origin of this receptor is a man aged 18 to 35 in good health. Some clones in this sample may be carry-over from other donors' samples. The CDR3 coding sequence is TGTGCCAGCAGACTGGGACTAGCGGGAGCGCGAAATGAGCAGTTCTTC. Protein product: CASRLGLAGARNEQFF.